This T cell receptor (beta chain) was documented in a study of post-analysis software for immune sequencing data. As for the study in general: The disease courses spanned relapsing-remitting, secondary progressive and progressive-relapsing forms of multiple sclerosis.

The study's findings and limits: Those with multiple sclerosis, the patient group, showed significantly lower normalized Chao1 diversity than controls. When patients were compared with controls, a handful of TRBV segments were more frequent, TRBV5-6, TRBV5-1 and TRBV20-1 among them.

Turning to this clonotype: Its matching antigen is unknown.

Prepared TCR beta cDNA libraries contained unique molecular identifiers. In TCRdb, the PCR reads were re-called with MiXCR into one record per CDR3 protein. The sample comprises about 800,000 distinct CDR3 sequences, roughly 27% of which are singletons, and under 0.7% rests with the top ten. The CDR3 contains 18 residues. The genes are TRBV21-1 and TRBJ2-5; the table's D call TRBD2 went unverified against the DNA. TRBV21-1 is a pseudogene locus. This TCR derives from a girl aged 5-17 years with multiple sclerosis. The sample was blood. CDR3 DNA: TGTGCCAGCAGCAACGAGCCTAGGCCCCAGACTAGGAGAGAGACCCAGTACTTC. It translates to CASSNEPRPQTRRETQYF.